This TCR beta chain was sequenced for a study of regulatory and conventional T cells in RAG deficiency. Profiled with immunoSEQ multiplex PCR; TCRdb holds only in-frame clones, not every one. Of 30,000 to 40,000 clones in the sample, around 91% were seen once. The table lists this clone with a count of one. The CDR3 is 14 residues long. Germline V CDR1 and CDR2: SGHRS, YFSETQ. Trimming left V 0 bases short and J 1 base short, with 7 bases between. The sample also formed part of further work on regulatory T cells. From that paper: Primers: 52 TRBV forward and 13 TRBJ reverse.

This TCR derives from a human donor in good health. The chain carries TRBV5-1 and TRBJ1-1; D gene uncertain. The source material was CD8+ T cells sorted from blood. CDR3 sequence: CASSLGLQNTEAFF. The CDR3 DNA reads TGCGCCAGCAGCTTGGGTCTGCAGAACACTGAAGCTTTCTTT.